A single sample is the source of the 31 T cell receptor beta chains below, sequenced in a study of blood T cells in healthy people across ages. Sample-barcoded 5' priming and a J-beta primer mix drove a second PCR of roughly 6 to 12 cycles. TCRdb re-called the 5' RACE reads with MiXCR, one entry per CDR3 protein. The table lists about 970,000 distinct CDR3 sequences, around 54% of them singletons. The sample was blood. Every receptor here comes from a woman aged 55-69 years in good health.

The V and J genes are TRBV15 and TRBJ2-1; D call uncertain. In germline, CDR1 is LNHNV, CDR2 YYDKDF (reference sequence). Trimming cost V 5 bases and J 2 bases, with 10 bases left between them. This CDR3 region has 14 residues. The DNA of the CDR3 is TGTGCCACCAGCGGCCATCCCACCTACAATGAGCAGTTCTTC. Amino acids: CATSGHPTYNEQFF. The entire variable domain, with the rest obtained from reference TRBV15 and TRBJ2-1, is as follows: DAMVIQNPRYQVTQFGKPVTLSCSQTLNHNVMYWYQQKSSQAPKLLFHYYDKDFNNEADTPDNFQSRRPNTSFCFLDIRSPGLGDTAMYLCATSGHPTYNEQFFGPGTRLTVL.

The sample holds a few counts of this clonotype. The chain carries TRBV7-2 and TRBJ1-5; possibly TRBD1 for D (5 bases). Deletions cut 5 bases from V and 1 base from J, with 15 bases between. Germline V gives CDR1 SGHTA, CDR2 FQGNSA. The CDR3 is made up of 16 amino acids. The CDR3 loop reads CASSPRGAFSNQPQHF. The CDR3 DNA reads as TGTGCCAGCAGCCCACGAGGGGCGTTCAGCAATCAGCCCCAGCATTTT.

In this sample, this clonotype turned up a few times. The chain employs TRBV14 and TRBJ2-5; D is possibly TRBD2 (6 bases). Germline CDR1 SGHDN, CDR2 FVKESK. V was cut by 1 base and J by 2 bases, with 20 bases left in between. This CDR3 region has 18 residues. The CDR3 coding sequence is TGTGCCAGCAGCCAAGTTCGACGGGGGAGCCCAGGGCAAGAGACCCAGTACTTC. This sequence encodes CASSQVRRGSPGQETQYF.

The count of this clonotype is one. V usage is TRBV12-3 or TRBV12-4 and J usage is TRBJ2-5, with D possibly being TRBD1 or TRBD2 (6 bases each). Deletions cut 7 bases from V and 11 bases from J, with 23 bases between. The CDR3 runs to 14 residues. CDR3 nucleotides: TGTGCCAGCAACCCGGGGGCTCTACGGGTTGAGCAGTACTTC. Its protein is CASNPGALRVEQYF.

The chain recombines TRBV10-3 with TRBJ2-7; 9 nucleotides match TRBD2. V dropped 0 bases and J dropped 0; count of bases not matched to a gene: 3. CDR3 length equals 16 residues. Germline V lookup: CDR1 ENHRY, CDR2 SYGVKD. CDR3 protein: CAISESTSGYSYEQYF. In DNA form, the CDR3 reads TGTGCCATCAGTGAGTCGACTAGCGGTTACTCCTACGAGCAGTACTTC.

V gene TRBV12-3 or TRBV12-4 combines with J gene TRBJ1-2, with D possibly being TRBD1 (6 bases). This CDR3 has 15 amino acids. V lost 9 bases to trimming and J lost 4 bases, with 21 bases between them. As DNA, the CDR3 is TGTGCCAGTACGCTGACGGGGGGCACCCCCTATGGCTACACCTTC. It yields the protein CASTLTGGTPYGYTF.

J is TRBJ2-7 and V is TRBV21-1; the D call in the table, TRBD1, was not verified against the DNA. TRBV21-1 is a listed pseudogene. This CDR3 comprises 15 residues. CDR3 protein: CVSRTGTPVSYEQYF. As DNA, the CDR3 is TGTGTCAGCAGAACCGGGACCCCCGTTAGCTACGAGCAGTACTTC.

In its sample, this clonotype was seen many times. The junction shows a germline mismatch at one end, possibly a read error. The chain joins TRBV3-1 to TRBJ2-7; D is ambiguous. The germline gives CDR1 LGHDT, CDR2 YNNKEL (reference sequence). CDR3 length: 14 amino acids. The CDR3 DNA reads TGCGCCAGCAGCCAAGGTCGCAGTTCCTACGAGCAGTACTTC. Its protein product is CASSQGRSSYEQYF.

V and J are TRBV10-3 and TRBJ2-7; TRBD1 might be the D (5 bases). The CDR3 is 15 amino acids. V lost 0 bases, J lost 0 bases, and 9 bases lay in between. Germline-derived CDR1 and CDR2 are ENHRY and SYGVKD. CDR3 DNA: TGTGCCATCAGTGAGTCAGGGGCCGCCTCCTACGAGCAGTACTTC. Translated: CAISESGAASYEQYF.

This chain links TRBV28 with TRBJ2-1; possibly TRBD2 for D (6 bases). Trimming left V 2 bases short and J 7 bases short, with 15 bases between. Germline-derived CDR1 and CDR2 are MDHEN and SYDVKM. The CDR3 totals 15 residues. CDR3 in DNA: TGTGCCAGCAGTTTAGGGGAGGCCCGCGGAAATGAGCAGTTCTTC. Amino acid sequence: CASSLGEARGNEQFF.

This chain joins TRBV7-2 and TRBJ2-4, with 7 nucleotides matching TRBD1. Matching the DNA end better, TRBJ2-5 makes the J call doubtful. Germline V gene sequence: CDR1 SGHTA, CDR2 FQGNSA. The CDR3 extends over 15 amino acids. The CDR3 bases are TGTGCCAGCAGCCATGGGACAGCATATGGGGAGACCCAGTACTTC. Its protein product is CASSHGTAYGETQYF.

The chain joins TRBV12-3 or TRBV12-4 to TRBJ1-3; D unresolved. This CDR3 has 14 amino acids. Trimming removed 3 bases at V and 0 bases at J, with 6 bases between. CDR3 DNA sequence: TGTGCCAGCAGTTTCTACAGCTCTGGAAACACCATATATTTT. The encoded protein is CASSFYSSGNTIYF.

This chain joins TRBV20-1 and TRBJ2-3, with no clear D. Germline lookup yields CDR1 DFQATT and CDR2 SNEGSKA (reference sequence). The CDR3 consists of 12 residues. Trimming removed 3 bases from V and 5 bases from J, with 9 bases in between. As DNA, the CDR3 is TGCAGTGCTAGGGGCGTTGGAGATACGCAGTATTTT. It yields the protein CSARGVGDTQYF.

Here the CDR3 DNA reads TGTGCCAGCAGCTTCCAACCAGGGGGCTATGGCTACACCTTC. Amino acids: CASSFQPGGYGYTF. The chain employs TRBV7-3 and TRBJ1-2; TRBD1 agrees at 7 bases. This CDR3 contains 14 residues. After removal of 3 bases from V and 4 bases from J, the junction contained 5 bases not matched to a gene. Germline lookup yields CDR1 SGHTA and CDR2 FQGTGA.

The J gene is TRBJ2-2, the V gene TRBV20-1; 11 nucleotides match TRBD2. CDR1 and CDR2 (germline): DFQATT, SNEGSKA (reference sequence). The length of the CDR3 is 16 residues. Trimming took 3 bases from V and 1 from J; bases not matched to a gene: 4. The CDR3, as DNA: TGCAGTGCTAGTATAGCGGGAGGGCGGAACACCGGGGAGCTGTTTTTT. This gives the protein CSASIAGGRNTGELFF.

The rearrangement uses TRBV20-1 and TRBJ2-5, with 11 bases identical to TRBD2. The germline gives CDR1 DFQATT, CDR2 SNEGSKA (reference sequence). The CDR3 loop spans 17 amino acids. V dropped 5 bases and J dropped 2; count of bases not matched to a gene: 13. The CDR3 region has the DNA TGCAGTGCTCCAACATTCGGGACTAGCGGATTTCAAGAGACCCAGTACTTC. It translates to CSAPTFGTSGFQETQYF.

The chain joins TRBV15 to TRBJ2-7; no clear D gene. Trimming stripped 3 bases from V and 4 bases from J, with 13 bases between. Germline V gene sequence: CDR1 LNHNV, CDR2 YYDKDF (reference sequence). The CDR3 extends over 14 amino acids. CDR3 DNA sequence: TGTGCCACCAGCAGTTTAAAAAGTGGTTACGAGCAGTACTTC. Translated: CATSSLKSGYEQYF.

This clonotype was observed a handful of times. This chain uses TRBV6-6 with TRBJ2-3; tentatively, D is TRBD2 (5 bases). Deletions cut 2 bases from V and 4 bases from J, with 19 bases between. The CDR3 totals 17 residues. CDR1 MNHNY and CDR2 SVGAGI come from the germline V gene (reference sequence). This CDR3 reads CASSYVAGGLLADTQYF. For the CDR3, the DNA is TGTGCCAGCAGTTACGTGGCCGGCGGGCTGTTGGCAGATACGCAGTATTTT.

The chain carries TRBV7-2 and TRBJ2-5, with D perhaps given as TRBD1 or TRBD2 (5 bases each). The CDR3 is 18 residues long. The V gene lost 1 base and the J gene lost 9 bases, with 27 bases spanning the gap. Germline CDR1 and CDR2: SGHTA and FQGNSA. Here the CDR3 reads CASSLDGRRFDRKEAQYF. The CDR3 nucleotides are TGTGCCAGCAGCTTAGATGGTAGACGGTTTGACAGAAAGGAGGCCCAGTACTTC.

This CDR3 reads CASRGLSDEQYF. CDR3 nucleotide sequence: TGCGCCAGCAGGGGGTTATCAGACGAGCAGTACTTC. V and J are TRBV5-1 and TRBJ2-7; D is ambiguous. The CDR3 contains 12 residues. With 5 bases removed from V and 5 bases from J, the gap between germline ends came to 11 bases. Germline V lookup: CDR1 SGHRS, CDR2 YFSETQ. Based on the CDR3 plus reference TRBV5-1 and TRBJ2-7, the full variable domain is KAGVTQTPRYLIKTRGQQVTLSCSPISGHRSVSWYQQTPGQGLQFLFEYFSETQRNKGNFPGRFSGRQFSNSRSEMNVSTLELGDSALYLCASRGLSDEQYFGPGTRLTVT.

Of note for this clonotype: Germline is not matched at one junction end, which may reflect a read error. This chain joins TRBV7-2 and TRBJ2-4, with 8 nucleotides matching TRBD1. CDR3 length equals 16 residues. CDR1 SGHTA and CDR2 FQGNSA come from the germline V gene. CDR3 nucleotides: TGTGCCAGCAGCCCTGGGACAGGAAGAGCCAAAAACATCCAGTACTTC. Its protein is CASSPGTGRAKNIQYF.

Only a few counts were recorded for this clonotype. V usage is TRBV4-2 and J usage is TRBJ2-5, with no clear D. This CDR3 spans 15 amino acids. V lost 0 bases to trimming and J lost 2 bases, with 10 bases between them. CDR1 LGHNA and CDR2 YNFKEQ come from the germline V gene. The CDR3 sequence: CASSQEGVIQETQYF. The CDR3 DNA reads TGTGCCAGCAGCCAAGAGGGTGTAATACAAGAGACCCAGTACTTC.

This chain joins TRBV7-8 and TRBJ2-1; 9 bases fit TRBD2. With 5 bases clipped from V and 5 bases from J, the junction kept 10 bases outside the gene matches. The CDR3 loop spans 16 amino acids. In germline, CDR1 is SGHVS, CDR2 FQNEAQ. The CDR3 nucleotides read TGTGCCAGCAGCGCCATGGGGACTAGCTTGAACAATGAGCAGTTCTTC. Its protein is CASSAMGTSLNNEQFF.

This sequence joins TRBV30 and TRBJ2-7; TRBD1 aligns across 7 bases. Unmatched junction bases numbered 3, after V lost 1 base and J lost 3 bases. CDR3 length: 13 amino acids. The germline CDR1 and CDR2 sequences are GTSNPN and SVGIG (reference sequence). For the CDR3, the DNA is TGTGCCTGGAGTGACAGGGGCCTCTACGAGCAGTACTTC. This gives the protein CAWSDRGLYEQYF.

The rearrangement joins TRBV20-1 to TRBJ2-5, with no clear D. Looked up from germline, CDR1 is DFQATT and CDR2 is SNEGSKA (reference sequence). The CDR3 loop spans 14 amino acids. Trimming took 0 bases from V and 7 from J, leaving 15 bases between them. Here the CDR3 reads CSARDQWLAGTQYF. As DNA, the CDR3 is TGCAGTGCTAGAGATCAGTGGCTGGCCGGGACCCAGTACTTC.

J is TRBJ2-4 and V is TRBV6-2 or TRBV6-3, with 7 bases matching TRBD2. The CDR3 covers 14 residues. The V segment lost 6 bases and the J segment 6 bases; nucleotides outside the gene matches: 8. Germline V gives CDR1 MNHEY, CDR2 SVGEGT. CDR3 sequence reads: CASRLGGVGNIQYF. CDR3 bases: TGTGCCAGCAGACTGGGGGGGGTTGGAAACATTCAGTACTTC.

V and J are TRBV30 and TRBJ2-7, with 8 bases lining up with TRBD1. Germline-derived CDR1 and CDR2 are GTSNPN and SVGIG (reference sequence). The CDR3 extends over 15 amino acids. V was pared by 2 bases and J by 0 bases, with 6 bases of the junction left unmatched. CDR3 bases: TGTGCCTGGAGTCGACAGGGGATAAGCTCCTACGAGCAGTACTTC. It specifies CAWSRQGISSYEQYF.

The rearrangement joins TRBV27 to TRBJ2-5; 8 nucleotides line up with TRBD1. Germline V lookup: CDR1 MNHEY, CDR2 SMNVEV (reference sequence). With 5 bases clipped from V and 5 bases from J, the junction kept 13 bases outside the gene matches. This CDR3 contains 16 residues. The chain's CDR3 is CASSTRRDRGWETQYF. CDR3 coding DNA: TGTGCCAGCAGTACGCGAAGAGACAGGGGTTGGGAGACCCAGTACTTC.

This chain joins TRBV15 and TRBJ2-1; D gene ambiguous. CDR1 is LNHNV and CDR2 is YYDKDF in the germline V gene (reference sequence). With 6 bases removed from V and 5 bases from J, the gap between germline ends came to 11 bases. The length of the CDR3 is 13 residues. CDR3 coding DNA: TGTGCCACCAGAAGCGACTTCGACAATGAGCAGTTCTTC. Translation: CATRSDFDNEQFF. Using reference TRBV15 and TRBJ2-1 for the parts outside the CDR3, the full variable domain is DAMVIQNPRYQVTQFGKPVTLSCSQTLNHNVMYWYQQKSSQAPKLLFHYYDKDFNNEADTPDNFQSRRPNTSFCFLDIRSPGLGDTAMYLCATRSDFDNEQFFGPGTRLTVL.

This clonotype was detected only a few times. The rearrangement uses TRBV10-3 and TRBJ1-5; 9 positions agree with TRBD1. The CDR3 is 14 amino acids. Germline trimming cut 3 bases from V and 7 bases from J; bases unmatched to any gene: 4. From germline, CDR1 is ENHRY and CDR2 SYGVKD. The DNA of the CDR3 is TGTGCCATCAGTGACCCGACAGGGGGACAGCCCCAGCATTTT. It codes for CAISDPTGGQPQHF.

The chain recombines TRBV30 with TRBJ2-2; maybe TRBD1 (6 bases). Germline CDR1 is GTSNPN and CDR2 is SVGIG (reference sequence). The CDR3 length is 17 residues. V was pared by 0 bases and J by 7 bases, with 21 bases between. CDR3 sequence reads: CAWSVLFRQGIGGELFF. The CDR3 coding sequence is TGTGCCTGGAGTGTACTGTTTCGGCAGGGGATTGGCGGGGAGCTGTTTTTT.